This TCR beta chain was recorded in a study of blood T cell repertoires in COVID-19. Study at large: Acute and convalescent COVID-19 samples came from the United States, Italy and Spain. PBMCs, B-cell-depleted T cells, or T cells were the source of the cDNA or gDNA that made up the material.

Authors' analysis steps: Amplification of reference gene primers provided the estimated nucleated cell counts. Profiling relied on immunoSEQ multiplex PCR, and the TCRdb table lists in-frame clones only, not all of them. The DNA was the basis for D and trimming; V, J and clone size are from that table. Of some 320,000 clones in the sample, about 87% were seen once. With V trimmed by 4 bases and J by 1 base, 3 bases remained unmatched. Germline loops: CDR1 SGHVS, CDR2 FNYEAQ. The CDR3 runs to 15 residues. The source of this sequence is a young woman who had recovered from COVID-19. The genes are TRBV7-6 and TRBJ2-1; 8 bases match TRBD1. The sample taken for sequencing was peripheral blood. Here the CDR3 reads CASSSGTGSYNEQFF. The CDR3 nucleotides read TGTGCCAGCAGCTCAGGGACAGGATCCTACAATGAGCAGTTCTTC.